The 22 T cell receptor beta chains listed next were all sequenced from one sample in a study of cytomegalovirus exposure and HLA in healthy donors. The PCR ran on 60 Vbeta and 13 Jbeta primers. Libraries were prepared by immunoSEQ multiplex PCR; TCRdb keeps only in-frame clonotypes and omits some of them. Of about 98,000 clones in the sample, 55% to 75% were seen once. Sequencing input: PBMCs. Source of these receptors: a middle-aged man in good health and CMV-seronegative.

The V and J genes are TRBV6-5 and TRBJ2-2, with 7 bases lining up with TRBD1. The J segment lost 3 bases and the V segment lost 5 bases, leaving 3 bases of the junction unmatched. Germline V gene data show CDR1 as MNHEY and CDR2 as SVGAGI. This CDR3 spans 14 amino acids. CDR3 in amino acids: CASSDTGDTGELFF. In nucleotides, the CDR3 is TGTGCCAGCAGTGATACAGGGGACACCGGGGAGCTGTTTTTT.

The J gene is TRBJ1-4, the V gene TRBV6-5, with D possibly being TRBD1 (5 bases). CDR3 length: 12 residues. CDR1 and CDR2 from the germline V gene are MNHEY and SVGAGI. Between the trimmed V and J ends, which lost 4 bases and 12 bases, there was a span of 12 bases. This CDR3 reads CASSSSGLQLFF. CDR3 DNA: TGTGCCAGCAGTTCTTCAGGGCTCCAACTGTTTTTT.

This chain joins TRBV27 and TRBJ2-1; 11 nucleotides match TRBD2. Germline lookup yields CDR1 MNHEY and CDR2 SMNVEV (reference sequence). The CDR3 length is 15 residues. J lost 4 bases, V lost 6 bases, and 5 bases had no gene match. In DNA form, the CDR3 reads TGTGCCAGCAGACCGACTAGCGGGGTATACAATGAGCAGTTCTTC. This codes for CASRPTSGVYNEQFF.

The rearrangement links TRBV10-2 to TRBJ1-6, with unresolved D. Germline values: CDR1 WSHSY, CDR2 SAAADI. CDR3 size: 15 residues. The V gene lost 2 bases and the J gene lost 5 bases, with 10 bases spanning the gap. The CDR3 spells CASSEELMNNSPLHF. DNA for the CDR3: TGCGCCAGCAGTGAGGAGTTAATGAATAATTCACCCCTCCACTTT.

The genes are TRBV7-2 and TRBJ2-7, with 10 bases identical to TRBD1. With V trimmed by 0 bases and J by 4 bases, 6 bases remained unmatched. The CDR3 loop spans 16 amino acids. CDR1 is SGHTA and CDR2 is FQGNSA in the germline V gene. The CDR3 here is CASSLATGGAGYEQYF. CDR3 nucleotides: TGTGCCAGCAGCTTAGCGACAGGGGGCGCGGGATACGAGCAGTACTTC.

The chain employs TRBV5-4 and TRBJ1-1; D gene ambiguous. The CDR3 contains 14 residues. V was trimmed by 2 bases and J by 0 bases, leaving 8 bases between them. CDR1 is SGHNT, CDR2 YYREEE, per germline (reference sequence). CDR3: CASSLQPMNTEAFF. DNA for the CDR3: TGTGCCAGCAGCTTACAGCCTATGAACACTGAAGCTTTCTTT.

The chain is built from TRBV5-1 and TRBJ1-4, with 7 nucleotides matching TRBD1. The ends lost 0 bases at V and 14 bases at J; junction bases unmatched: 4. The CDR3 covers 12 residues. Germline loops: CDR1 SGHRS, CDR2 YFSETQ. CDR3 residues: CASSLGGDSLFF. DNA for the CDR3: TGCGCCAGCAGCTTGGGCGGGGACAGCCTGTTTTTT.

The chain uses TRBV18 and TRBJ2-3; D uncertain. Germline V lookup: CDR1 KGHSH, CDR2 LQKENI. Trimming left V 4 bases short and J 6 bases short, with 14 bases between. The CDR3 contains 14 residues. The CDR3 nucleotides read TGTGCCAGCTCACTTATCGGCCTCAGGGATACGCAGTATTTT. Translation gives CASSLIGLRDTQYF.

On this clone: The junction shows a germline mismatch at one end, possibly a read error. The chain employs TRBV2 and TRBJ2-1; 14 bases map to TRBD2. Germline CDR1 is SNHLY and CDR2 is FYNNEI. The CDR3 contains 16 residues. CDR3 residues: CARSYGTSGSKDEQFF. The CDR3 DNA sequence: TGTGCCCGCAGTTACGGGACTAGCGGGAGTAAGGATGAGCAGTTCTTC.

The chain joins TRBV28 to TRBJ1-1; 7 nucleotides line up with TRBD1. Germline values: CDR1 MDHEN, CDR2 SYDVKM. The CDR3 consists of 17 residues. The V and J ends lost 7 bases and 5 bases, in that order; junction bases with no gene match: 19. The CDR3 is CASTPRNRGSLRTEAFF. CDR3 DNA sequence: TGTGCCAGCACTCCCCGCAACAGGGGTTCTTTGAGGACTGAAGCTTTCTTT.

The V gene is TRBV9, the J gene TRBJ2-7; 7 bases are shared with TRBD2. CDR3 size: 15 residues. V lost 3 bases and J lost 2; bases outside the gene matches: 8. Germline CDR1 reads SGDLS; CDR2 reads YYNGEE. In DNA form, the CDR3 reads TGTGCCAGCAGCGGAGGGTCGGGAGGCACCTACGAGCAGTACTTC. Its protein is CASSGGSGGTYEQYF.

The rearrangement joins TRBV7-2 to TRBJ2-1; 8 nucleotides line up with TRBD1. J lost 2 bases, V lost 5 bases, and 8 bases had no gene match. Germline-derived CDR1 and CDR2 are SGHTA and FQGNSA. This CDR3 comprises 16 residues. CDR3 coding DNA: TGTGCCAGCAGCGTGTCCGGGACAGGTCCCTACAATGAGCAGTTCTTC. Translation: CASSVSGTGPYNEQFF.

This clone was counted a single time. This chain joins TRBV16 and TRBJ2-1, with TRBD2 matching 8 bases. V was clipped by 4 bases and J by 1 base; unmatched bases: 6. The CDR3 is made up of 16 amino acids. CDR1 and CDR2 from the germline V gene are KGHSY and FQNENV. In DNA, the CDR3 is TGTGCCAGCAGCCCCACAGCGGGGGAATCCTACAATGAGCAGTTCTTC. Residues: CASSPTAGESYNEQFF.

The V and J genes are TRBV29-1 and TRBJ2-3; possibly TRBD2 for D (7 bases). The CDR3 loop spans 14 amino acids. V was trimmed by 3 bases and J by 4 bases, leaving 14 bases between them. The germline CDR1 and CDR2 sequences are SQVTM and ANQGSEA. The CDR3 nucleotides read TGCAGCGTTGAGGGGGGGCTCAACGCAGATACGCAGTATTTT. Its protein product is CSVEGGLNADTQYF.

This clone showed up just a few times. CDR3 sequence (DNA): TGTGCCAGTGGGGTAGCGGGAGAAACCGGGGAGCTGTTTTTT. Encoded protein: CASGVAGETGELFF. The chain carries TRBV28 and TRBJ2-2; 9 bases fit TRBD2. This CDR3 region has 14 residues. Germline values: CDR1 MDHEN, CDR2 SYDVKM. The ends lost 9 bases at V and 5 bases at J; junction bases unmatched: 7. Variable domain in full (rest from reference TRBV28 and TRBJ2-2): DVKVTQSSRYLVKRTGEKVFLECVQDMDHENMFWYRQDPGLGLRLIYFSYDVKMKEKGDIPEGYSVSREKKERFSLILESASTNQTSMYLCASGVAGETGELFFGEGSRLTVL.

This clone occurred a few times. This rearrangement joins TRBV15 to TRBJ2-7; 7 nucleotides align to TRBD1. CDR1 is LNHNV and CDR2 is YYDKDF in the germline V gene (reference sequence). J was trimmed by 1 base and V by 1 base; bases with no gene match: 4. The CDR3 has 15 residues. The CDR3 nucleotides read TGTGCCACCAGCAGAGGTCAGGGGGTTTCCTACGAGCAGTACTTC. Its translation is CATSRGQGVSYEQYF.

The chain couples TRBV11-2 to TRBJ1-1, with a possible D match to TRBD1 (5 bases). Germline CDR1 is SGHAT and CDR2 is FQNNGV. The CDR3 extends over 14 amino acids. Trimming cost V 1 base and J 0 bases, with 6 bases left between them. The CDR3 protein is CASSLGGVNTEAFF. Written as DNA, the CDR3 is TGTGCCAGCAGCTTAGGGGGGGTGAACACTGAAGCTTTCTTT.

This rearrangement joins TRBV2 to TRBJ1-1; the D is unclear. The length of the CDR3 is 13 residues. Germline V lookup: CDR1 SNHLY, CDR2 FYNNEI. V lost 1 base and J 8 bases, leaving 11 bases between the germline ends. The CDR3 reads CASSEGGPWEAFF. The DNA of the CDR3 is TGTGCCAGCAGTGAAGGCGGTCCGTGGGAAGCTTTCTTT.

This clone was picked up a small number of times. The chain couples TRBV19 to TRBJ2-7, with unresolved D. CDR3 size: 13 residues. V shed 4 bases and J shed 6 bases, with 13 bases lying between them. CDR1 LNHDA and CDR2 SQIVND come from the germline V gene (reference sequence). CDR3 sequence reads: CASSTGSFLEQYF. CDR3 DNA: TGTGCCAGTAGTACCGGGTCCTTTCTCGAGCAGTACTTC.

CDR3 sequence reads: CASSMAGGFSGELFF. In DNA, the CDR3 is TGTGCCAGTAGTATGGCAGGGGGTTTCAGCGGGGAGCTGTTTTTT. The chain uses TRBV19 and TRBJ2-2, with 7 bases identical to TRBD1. The J segment lost 7 bases and the V segment lost 3 bases, leaving 8 bases of the junction unmatched. The length of the CDR3 is 15 residues. Per germline, CDR1 LNHDA and CDR2 SQIVND (reference sequence).

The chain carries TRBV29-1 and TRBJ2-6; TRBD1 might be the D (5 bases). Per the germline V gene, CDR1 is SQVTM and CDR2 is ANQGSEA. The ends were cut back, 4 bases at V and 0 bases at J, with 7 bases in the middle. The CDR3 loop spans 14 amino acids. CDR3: CSVGTGSGANVLTF. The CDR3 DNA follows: TGCAGCGTTGGAACAGGCTCTGGGGCCAACGTCCTGACTTTC.

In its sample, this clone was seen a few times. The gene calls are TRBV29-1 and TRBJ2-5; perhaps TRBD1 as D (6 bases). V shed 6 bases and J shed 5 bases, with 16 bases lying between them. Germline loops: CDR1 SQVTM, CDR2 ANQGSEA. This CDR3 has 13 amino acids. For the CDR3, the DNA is TGCAGCGTGGGGGCGCGGTTGCGGGAGACCCAGTACTTC. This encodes CSVGARLRETQYF.